The entry that follows covers one T cell receptor (beta chain) sequence. This record belongs to a study of human T cells and chemical hapten exposure. Study summary: Patch tests applied 0.01% DPC to the upper back and were scored after 6 days. Predominantly women, the patients had alopecia areata, totalis or universalis.

Unique molecular identifiers were attached to individual cDNA molecules within the library. TCRdb reanalysed the RACE reads using MiXCR and keeps one entry per CDR3 protein. The sample shows tens of thousands of distinct CDR3 sequences, around 7.8% of them seen only once. Regarding time point: patch test 1, 2 weeks after DPC sensitization. Treatment reported: therapeutic diphenylcyclopropenone sensitization with weekly scalp DPC. Venepuncture was done earlier than the placement of each patch test. CDR1 and CDR2 (germline): SGHAT, FQNNGV. This CDR3 comprises 16 residues. The J segment lost 8 bases and the V segment lost 5 bases, leaving 14 bases of the junction unmatched.

The chain uses TRBV11-2 and TRBJ2-1, with TRBD2 matching over 8 bases. Specimen: whole blood, collected in connection with sensitization to the hapten diphenylcyclopropenone (DPC). The source of this sequence is a woman in her twenties or thirties with alopecia areata. Some clones in this sample may be carry-over from other donors' samples. CDR3 residues: CASSTELAELVDEQFF. The CDR3 DNA reads as TGTGCCAGCAGCACAGAACTAGCGGAACTGGTTGATGAGCAGTTCTTC.